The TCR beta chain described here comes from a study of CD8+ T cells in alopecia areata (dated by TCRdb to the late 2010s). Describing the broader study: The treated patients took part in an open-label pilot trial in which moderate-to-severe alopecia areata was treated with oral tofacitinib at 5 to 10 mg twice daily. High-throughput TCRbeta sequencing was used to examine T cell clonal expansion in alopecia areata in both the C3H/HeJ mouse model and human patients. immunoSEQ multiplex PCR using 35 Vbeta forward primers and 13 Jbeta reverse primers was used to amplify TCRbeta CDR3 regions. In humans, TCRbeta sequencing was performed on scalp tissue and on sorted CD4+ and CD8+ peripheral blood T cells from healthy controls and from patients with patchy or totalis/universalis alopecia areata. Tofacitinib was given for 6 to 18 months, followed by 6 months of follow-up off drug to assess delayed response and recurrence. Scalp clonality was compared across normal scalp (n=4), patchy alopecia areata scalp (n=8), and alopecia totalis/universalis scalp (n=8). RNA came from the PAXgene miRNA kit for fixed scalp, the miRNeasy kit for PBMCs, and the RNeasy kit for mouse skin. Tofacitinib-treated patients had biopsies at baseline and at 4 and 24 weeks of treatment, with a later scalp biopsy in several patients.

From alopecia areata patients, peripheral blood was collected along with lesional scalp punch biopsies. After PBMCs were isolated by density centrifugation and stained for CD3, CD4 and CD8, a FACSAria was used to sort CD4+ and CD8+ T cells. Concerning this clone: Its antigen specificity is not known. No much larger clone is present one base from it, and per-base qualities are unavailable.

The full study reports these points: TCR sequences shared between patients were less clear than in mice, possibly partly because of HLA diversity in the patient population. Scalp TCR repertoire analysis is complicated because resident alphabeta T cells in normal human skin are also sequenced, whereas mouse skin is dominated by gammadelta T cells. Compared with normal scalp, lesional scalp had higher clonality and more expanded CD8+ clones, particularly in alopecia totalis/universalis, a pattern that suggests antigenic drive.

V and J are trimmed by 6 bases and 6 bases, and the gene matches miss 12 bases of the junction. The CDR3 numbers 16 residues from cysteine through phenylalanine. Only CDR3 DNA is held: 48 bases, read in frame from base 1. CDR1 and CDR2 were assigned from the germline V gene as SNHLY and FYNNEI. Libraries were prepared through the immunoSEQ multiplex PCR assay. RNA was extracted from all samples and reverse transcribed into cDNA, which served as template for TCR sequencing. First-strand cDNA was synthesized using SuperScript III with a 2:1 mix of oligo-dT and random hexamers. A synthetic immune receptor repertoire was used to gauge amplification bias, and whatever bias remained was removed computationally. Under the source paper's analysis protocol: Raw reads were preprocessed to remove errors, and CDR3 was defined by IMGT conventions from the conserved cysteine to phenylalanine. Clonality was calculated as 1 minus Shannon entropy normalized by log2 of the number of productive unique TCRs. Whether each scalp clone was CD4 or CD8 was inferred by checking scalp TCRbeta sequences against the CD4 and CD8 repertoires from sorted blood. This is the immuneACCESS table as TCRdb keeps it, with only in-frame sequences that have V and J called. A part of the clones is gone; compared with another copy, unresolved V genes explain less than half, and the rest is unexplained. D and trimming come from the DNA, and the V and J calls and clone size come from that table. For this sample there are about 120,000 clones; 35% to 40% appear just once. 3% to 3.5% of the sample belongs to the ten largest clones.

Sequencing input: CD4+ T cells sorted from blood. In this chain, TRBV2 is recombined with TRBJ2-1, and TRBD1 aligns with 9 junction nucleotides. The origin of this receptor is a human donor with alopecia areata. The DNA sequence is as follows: TGTGCCAGCAGCGAACCGGGACAGGGACAAAGCAATGAGCAGTTCTTC. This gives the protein CASSEPGQGQSNEQFF.